This T cell receptor beta chain was found in a study of CD8+ T cells in alopecia areata. About the research overall: Among treated patients, oral tofacitinib was administered at 5 to 10 mg twice daily. General study results and limits: Clarity of TCR sharing across patients fell short of that in mice, possibly HLA-related.

cDNA reverse transcribed from extracted RNA served as the sequencing template. Repertoires were generated with immunoSEQ multiplex PCR, while TCRdb's copy carries only in-frame clones and drops some. The sample carries some 120,000 clones, about 57% recorded once. This clone was picked up a small number of times. The antigen is undetermined. The CDR3 loop spans 13 amino acids. V was trimmed by 2 bases and J by 6 bases, leaving 9 bases between them. CDR1 is SGHTA and CDR2 is FQGTGA in the germline V gene. The source was CD4+ T cells sorted from blood, collected at week 0. The chain carries TRBV7-3 and TRBJ2-3; the D is unclear. This TCR was sampled from a human donor with alopecia areata. CDR3 in amino acids: CASSLGPMDTQYF. The CDR3 DNA follows: TGTGCCAGCAGCTTAGGACCCATGGATACGCAGTATTTT.